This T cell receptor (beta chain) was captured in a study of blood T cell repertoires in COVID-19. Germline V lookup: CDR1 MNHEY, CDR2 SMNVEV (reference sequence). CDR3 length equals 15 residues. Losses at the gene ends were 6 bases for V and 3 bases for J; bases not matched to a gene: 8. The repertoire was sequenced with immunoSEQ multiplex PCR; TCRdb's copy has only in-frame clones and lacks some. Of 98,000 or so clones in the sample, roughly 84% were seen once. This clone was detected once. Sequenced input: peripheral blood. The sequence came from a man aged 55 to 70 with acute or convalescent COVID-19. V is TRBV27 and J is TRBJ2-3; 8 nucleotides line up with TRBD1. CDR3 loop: CASSLRQGYTDTQYF. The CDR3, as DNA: TGTGCCAGCAGCCTGAGACAGGGGTATACAGATACGCAGTATTTT.